Following are 8 T cell receptor beta chains from one sample sequenced in a study of OX40 agonist ivuxolimab in advanced cancers. Here immunoSEQ multiplex PCR was the method, and the copy in TCRdb shows in-frame clones only, minus some. The sample holds over 55,000 clones, about 86% seen once. Sequences were derived from CD4+ or CD8+ T cells sorted from blood, sampled in a trial of the OX40 agonist ivuxolimab. These receptors all stem from an adult with an advanced solid tumor such as melanoma, head and neck, liver or kidney cancer.

This rearrangement joins TRBV7-8 to TRBJ2-5; possible D gene TRBD2, 5 bases. This CDR3 comprises 14 residues. In germline, CDR1 is SGHVS, CDR2 FQNEAQ. Trimming shortened V by 1 base and J by 4 bases, and 10 bases separated the two germline ends. The CDR3 DNA is TGTGCCAGCAGCTTAGTTCGTGCGGGAGAGACCCAGTACTTC. This translates into CASSLVRAGETQYF.

The V call is TRBV27, the J call TRBJ2-3; 10 nucleotides match TRBD2. The junction had 4 bases not matched to a gene; V was cut back by 4 bases and J by 3 bases. Germline V CDR1 and CDR2: MNHEY, SMNVEV (reference sequence). The CDR3 length is 15 residues. CDR3 nucleotide sequence: TGTGCCAGCAGTTCACTAGCGGGACTAACAGATACGCAGTATTTT. It encodes CASSSLAGLTDTQYF.

Comments on this clone: Sequence at one end of the junction differs from germline and may be a read error. V is TRBV10-1 and J is TRBJ1-5, with D possibly TRBD1 on 6 matching bases. The germline gives CDR1 WNHNN, CDR2 SYGVQD (reference sequence). The CDR3 spans 15 residues. CDR3 amino acids: CASRESGGTRQPQHF. In DNA form, the CDR3 reads TGCGCCAGCAGGGAGTCTGGGGGCACAAGGCAGCCCCAGCATTTT.

The chain employs TRBV11-3 and TRBJ1-1; D gene ambiguous. V lost 1 base and J lost 1, with 4 bases in between. Per the germline V gene, CDR1 is SGHNT and CDR2 is YENEEA. The CDR3 covers 13 residues. The CDR3 DNA sequence: TGTGCCAGCAGCTTAGTTGGGAACACTGAAGCTTTCTTT. The encoded protein is CASSLVGNTEAFF.

The genes are TRBV5-6 and TRBJ2-7; no reliable D call. Germline V CDR1 and CDR2: SGHDT, YYEEEE. The V gene lost 6 bases and the J gene lost 1 base, with 11 bases spanning the gap. The CDR3 has 13 residues. CDR3 in DNA: TGTGCCAGCACCTCCTCCGGGTCCTACGAGCAGTACTTC. This encodes CASTSSGSYEQYF.

The CDR3 region has the DNA TGTGCCAGCAGCTTTGCCCAGGTAGCCTATGGCTACACCTTC. This sequence encodes CASSFAQVAYGYTF. The chain has TRBV5-4 and TRBJ1-2; D is uncertain. The CDR3 covers 14 residues. Trimming took off 2 bases at V and 4 bases at J, with 12 bases between the two ends. Germline CDR1 reads SGHNT; CDR2 reads YYREEE (reference sequence). Together with reference TRBV5-4 and TRBJ1-2, the CDR3 gives the full variable domain: ETGVTQSPTHLIKTRGQQVTLRCSSQSGHNTVSWYQQALGQGPQFIFQYYREEENGRGNFPPRFSGLQFPNYSSELNVNALELDDSALYLCASSFAQVAYGYTFGSGTRLTVV.

The chain couples TRBV28 to TRBJ1-2, with D hard to call. This CDR3 contains 14 residues. The ends were cut back, 5 bases at V and 4 bases at J, with 14 bases in the middle. CDR1 is MDHEN, CDR2 SYDVKM, per germline. This chain's CDR3 is CASSQIPLRYGYTF. CDR3 DNA sequence: TGTGCCAGCAGTCAAATCCCCCTCCGCTATGGCTACACCTTC.

This clone was found once. The rearrangement links TRBV28 to TRBJ2-2, with D perhaps matching TRBD2 (5 bases). Trimming cost V 3 bases and J 2 bases, with 10 bases left between them. The length of the CDR3 is 15 residues. Germline CDR1 is MDHEN and CDR2 is SYDVKM. CDR3 in DNA: TGTGCCAGCAGTTTCGGGGAATACAACACCGGGGAGCTGTTTTTT. Residues: CASSFGEYNTGELFF. The entire variable domain, with the rest obtained from reference TRBV28 and TRBJ2-2, is as follows: DVKVTQSSRYLVKRTGEKVFLECVQDMDHENMFWYRQDPGLGLRLIYFSYDVKMKEKGDIPEGYSVSREKKERFSLILESASTNQTSMYLCASSFGEYNTGELFFGEGSRLTVL.